The 14 T cell receptor beta chains given below trace back to one sample, sequenced in a study of T cell responses to AZD1222 COVID-19 vaccine. Profiling relied on immunoSEQ multiplex PCR, and the TCRdb table lists in-frame clones only, not all of them. The profile shows fewer than 200,000 clones, more than 90% of them singletons. Sequencing used peripheral blood, obtained on day 0 of AZD1222 vaccination. The receptor source for this set is an adult in good health.

The chain's CDR3 is CASSQDRSGFYGYTF. CDR3 coding DNA: TGTGCCAGCAGCCAAGATAGGTCCGGATTCTATGGCTACACCTTC. The chain joins TRBV3-1 (or the pseudogene TRBV3-2) to TRBJ1-2, with unresolved D. CDR1 LGHDT and CDR2 YNNKEL come from the germline V gene (reference sequence). This CDR3 comprises 15 residues. The V and J ends lost 0 bases and 4 bases respectively, with 12 bases between them.

The chain uses TRBV18 and TRBJ2-1, with unresolved D. Germline V gives CDR1 KGHSH, CDR2 LQKENI. The V and J ends lost 0 bases and 7 bases respectively, with 10 bases between them. This CDR3 is 14 amino acids long. The CDR3 region is CASSPPAGNNEQFF. CDR3 coding DNA: TGTGCCAGCTCACCACCGGCAGGAAATAATGAGCAGTTCTTC.

The chain links TRBV21-1 to TRBJ1-2; TRBD1 is the table's D call, not checked against the DNA. TRBV21-1 is deemed a pseudogene. This CDR3 contains 15 residues. The DNA for the CDR3 is TGTGCCAGCAGCACTCGACAGTTCGTAGTCGGAGGCTACACCTTC. Translating gives CASSTRQFVVGGYTF.

The rearrangement uses TRBV27 and TRBJ1-1; D perhaps matches TRBD1 (5 bases). There are 13 residues in the CDR3. CDR1 MNHEY and CDR2 SMNVEV come from the germline V gene (reference sequence). V was cut by 4 bases and J by 9 bases, with 15 bases left in between. As DNA, the CDR3 is TGTGCCAGCAGTTATGGCTCAGGGATTCAAGCTTTCTTT. This gives the protein CASSYGSGIQAFF.

The chain links TRBV4-1 to TRBJ1-1; no definite D call. From germline, CDR1 is MGHRA and CDR2 YSYEKL. V lost 2 bases and J 0 bases, leaving 10 bases between the germline ends. The CDR3 has 15 residues. CDR3 in DNA: TGCGCCAGCAGCCAAACAGCAATCATGAACACTGAAGCTTTCTTT. Residues: CASSQTAIMNTEAFF.

Details on this clone: Other nucleotide sequences in the sample specify the same CDR3. V and J are TRBV19 and TRBJ1-1; 8 bases are shared with TRBD1. The CDR3 extends over 14 amino acids. In germline, CDR1 is LNHDA, CDR2 SQIVND (reference sequence). The ends lost 3 bases at V and 2 bases at J; junction bases unmatched: 2. The CDR3 nucleotides are TGTGCCAGTAGTATCGGACAGGGCAACACTGAAGCTTTCTTT. Its protein product is CASSIGQGNTEAFF.

The CDR3 DNA reads as TGCGCCAGCAGCCGACAGGGACAAGAGACCCAGTACTTC. Translation gives CASSRQGQETQYF. This chain joins TRBV5-1 and TRBJ2-5, with 7 bases that match TRBD1. The germline CDR1 and CDR2 sequences are SGHRS and YFSETQ. The CDR3 runs 13 residues. The J segment lost 2 bases and the V segment lost 4 bases, leaving 2 bases of the junction unmatched. The variable domain in full, with the rest retrieved from reference TRBV5-1 and TRBJ2-5, is KAGVTQTPRYLIKTRGQQVTLSCSPISGHRSVSWYQQTPGQGLQFLFEYFSETQRNKGNFPGRFSGRQFSNSRSEMNVSTLELGDSALYLCASSRQGQETQYFGPGTRLLVL.

The chain has TRBV3-1 (or the pseudogene TRBV3-2) and TRBJ2-2, with 9 positions matching TRBD2. The length of the CDR3 is 15 residues. The V gene end was trimmed by 4 bases and the J gene end by 1 base; junction bases not matched to a gene: 1. The germline CDR1 and CDR2 sequences are LGHDT and YNNKEL (reference sequence). The CDR3 DNA follows: TGTGCCAGCAGCCGACTAGCGGAGAACACCGGGGAGCTGTTTTTT. Translating it yields CASSRLAENTGELFF.

This chain joins TRBV7-2 and TRBJ2-1; D is ambiguous. There are 13 residues in the CDR3. Trimming pared 3 bases from V and 5 bases from J, leaving 8 bases between. Germline assignment: CDR1 SGHTA and CDR2 FQGNSA. The CDR3 sequence is CASSFAPDNEQFF. CDR3 coding DNA: TGTGCCAGCAGCTTCGCACCCGACAATGAGCAGTTCTTC.

This rearrangement joins TRBV27 to TRBJ1-5; 7 bases agree with TRBD1. CDR1 and CDR2 from the germline V gene are MNHEY and SMNVEV (reference sequence). J lost 3 bases, V lost 2 bases, and 4 bases had no gene match. The CDR3 totals 15 residues. CDR3 coding DNA: TGTGCCAGCAGTTTAGAGGGGGCTAACAATCAGCCCCAGCATTTT. Residues: CASSLEGANNQPQHF.

The chain couples TRBV5-8 to TRBJ2-7, with TRBD1 matching 10 bases. Trimming cost V 4 bases and J 1 base; bases outside gene matches: 5. The CDR3 runs 15 residues. Germline CDR1 SGHTS, CDR2 YDEGEE. The CDR3, as DNA: TGTGCCAGCAGCCGACGGACAGGGGGATCCTACGAGCAGTACTTC. This sequence encodes CASSRRTGGSYEQYF.

The chain carries TRBV6-5 and TRBJ2-1; 7 nucleotides line up with TRBD2. The CDR3 is 10 residues long. Germline V gives CDR1 MNHEY, CDR2 SVGAGI. The V and J ends lost 8 bases and 9 bases, in that order; junction bases with no gene match: 1. As DNA, the CDR3 is TGTGCCAGCGGGGGGGGTGAGCAGTTCTTC. Translation: CASGGGEQFF.

This clone was counted only a few times. V and J are TRBV13 and TRBJ1-3; D gene unclear. The CDR3 has 14 amino acids. V lost 3 bases and J lost 2, with 8 bases in between. From germline, CDR1 is PRHDT and CDR2 FYEKMQ (reference sequence). CDR3 amino acids: CASSFPAAGNTIYF. DNA for the CDR3: TGTGCCAGCAGCTTCCCTGCTGCTGGAAACACCATATATTTT.

The CDR3 loop is CASRKESSGNTIYF. CDR3 DNA sequence: TGTGCCAGCAGGAAGGAGAGCTCTGGAAACACCATATATTTT. The chain recombines TRBV6-5 with TRBJ1-3; D not resolved. Germline V CDR1 and CDR2: MNHEY, SVGAGI. V was trimmed by 6 bases and J by 0 bases, leaving 9 bases between them. This CDR3 is 14 amino acids long.